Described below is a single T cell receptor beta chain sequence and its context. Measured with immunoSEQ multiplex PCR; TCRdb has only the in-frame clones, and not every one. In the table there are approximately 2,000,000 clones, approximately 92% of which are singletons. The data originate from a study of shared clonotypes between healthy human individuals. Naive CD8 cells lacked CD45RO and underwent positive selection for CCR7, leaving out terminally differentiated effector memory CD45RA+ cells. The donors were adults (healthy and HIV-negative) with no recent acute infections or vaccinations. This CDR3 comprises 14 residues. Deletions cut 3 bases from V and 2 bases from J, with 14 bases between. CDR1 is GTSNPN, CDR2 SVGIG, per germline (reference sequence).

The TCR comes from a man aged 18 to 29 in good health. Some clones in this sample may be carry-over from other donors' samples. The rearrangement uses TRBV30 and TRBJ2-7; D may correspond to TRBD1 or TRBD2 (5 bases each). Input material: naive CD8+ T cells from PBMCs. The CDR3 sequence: CAWSTGRPTYEQYF. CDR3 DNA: TGTGCCTGGAGCACGGGACGCCCAACCTACGAGCAGTACTTC.